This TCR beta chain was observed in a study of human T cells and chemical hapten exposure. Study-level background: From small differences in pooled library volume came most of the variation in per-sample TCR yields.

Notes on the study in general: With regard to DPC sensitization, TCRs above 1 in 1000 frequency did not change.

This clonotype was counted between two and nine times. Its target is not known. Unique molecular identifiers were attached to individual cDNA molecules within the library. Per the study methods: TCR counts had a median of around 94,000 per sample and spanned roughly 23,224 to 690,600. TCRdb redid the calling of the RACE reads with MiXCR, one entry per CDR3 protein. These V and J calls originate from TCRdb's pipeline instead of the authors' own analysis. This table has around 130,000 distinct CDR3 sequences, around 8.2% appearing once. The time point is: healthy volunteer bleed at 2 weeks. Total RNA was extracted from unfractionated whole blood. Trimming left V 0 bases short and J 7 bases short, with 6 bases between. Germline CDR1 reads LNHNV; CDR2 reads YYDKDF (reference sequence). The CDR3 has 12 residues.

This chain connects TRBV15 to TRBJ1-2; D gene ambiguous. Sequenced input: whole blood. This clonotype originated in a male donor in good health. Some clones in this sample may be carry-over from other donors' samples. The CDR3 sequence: CATSRDRRGYTF. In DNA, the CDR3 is TGTGCCACCAGCAGAGATCGGCGTGGCTACACCTTC.